This T cell receptor beta chain was observed in a study of OX40 agonist ivuxolimab in advanced cancers. On this clone itself: Antigen: not known.

Sequencing used immunoSEQ multiplex PCR; TCRdb keeps in-frame clones, though not all of them. The sample holds some 76,000 clones, roughly nine tenths seen once. Trimming shortened V by 0 bases and J by 7 bases, and 0 bases separated the two germline ends. The germline V gene has CDR1 MRHNA and CDR2 SNTAGT. The CDR3 extends over 11 amino acids. Autoimmune disease history or systemic immunosuppression barred patients. Study findings and constraints: There were, on average, more expanded clones in CD8+ T cells than in CD4+.

This chain uses TRBV6-4 with TRBJ2-2; D ambiguous. This receptor was taken from an adult with an advanced solid tumor such as melanoma, head and neck, liver or kidney cancer. Here the sequenced sample was CD4+ or CD8+ T cells sorted from blood, taken in a trial of the OX40 agonist ivuxolimab. The CDR3 DNA reads as TGTGCCAGCAGTGACTCCGGGGAGCTGTTTTTT. Amino acids: CASSDSGELFF.